The rows below give T cell receptor beta chains drawn from one sample of a study of blood T cell repertoires in COVID-19. The method was immunoSEQ multiplex PCR; TCRdb's version includes in-frame clones alone and lacks a portion of them. The sample has 100,000 to 150,000 clones; about 79% are singletons. Sequencing was performed on peripheral blood. These receptors were taken from a woman between 50 and 59 years old with acute or convalescent COVID-19. Each CDR3 is given with its conserved first and last residue. D genes are given only for firm matches. Expanded clones are given a class, and other clones once, few, many or no size at all.

v_call: TRBV6-1
cdr3_length: 15
d_call: TRBD1
j_call: TRBJ1-4
clone_size: NA
cdr3_nt: TGTGCCAGCAGTGAAGGGACAGGGGGCTTTGAAAAACTGTTTTTT
cdr3_aa: CASSEGTGGFEKLFF

v_call: TRBV4-1
cdr3_length: 16
d_call: NA
j_call: TRBJ1-4
clone_size: once
cdr3_nt: TGCGCCAGCAGCCAAGATCTACAGTCAACTAATGAAAAACTGTTTTTT
cdr3_aa: CASSQDLQSTNEKLFF

v_call: TRBV2
cdr3_length: 11
d_call: NA
j_call: TRBJ2-2
clone_size: NA
cdr3_nt: TGTGCCAGCACAGGGTCCGGGGAGCTGTTTTTT
cdr3_aa: CASTGSGELFF

v_call: TRBV5-1
cdr3_length: 14
d_call: NA
j_call: TRBJ1-4
clone_size: NA
cdr3_nt: TGCGCCAGCAGCTTACAGGGATCTAATGAAAAACTGTTTTTT
cdr3_aa: CASSLQGSNEKLFF

v_call: TRBV7-8
cdr3_length: 13
d_call: NA
j_call: TRBJ1-1
clone_size: NA
cdr3_nt: TGTGCCAGCAGCCCCCAATTGGCAGGGAATGCTTTCTTT
cdr3_aa: CASSPQLAGNAFF

v_call: TRBV19
cdr3_length: 15
d_call: NA
j_call: TRBJ2-7
clone_size: NA
cdr3_nt: TGTGCCAGTAGTCCCTCCTATGGGAGCTCCTACGAGCAGTACTTC
cdr3_aa: CASSPSYGSSYEQYF

v_call: TRBV6-5
cdr3_length: 15
d_call: NA
j_call: TRBJ1-1
clone_size: NA
cdr3_nt: TGTGCCAGCAGTTCCCACAGGAGAATGAACACTGAAGCTTTCTTT
cdr3_aa: CASSSHRRMNTEAFF

v_call: TRBV5-4
cdr3_length: 17
d_call: TRBD2
j_call: TRBJ2-3
clone_size: NA
cdr3_nt: TGTGCCAGCAGCTCCCTTACTAGCGGGGACCGCACAGATACGCAGTATTTT
cdr3_aa: CASSSLTSGDRTDTQYF

v_call: TRBV24-1
cdr3_length: 14
d_call: NA
j_call: TRBJ2-1
clone_size: NA
cdr3_nt: TGTGCCACCAGTGACCAGACAGTGATGGATGAGCAGTTCTTC
cdr3_aa: CATSDQTVMDEQFF

v_call: TRBV5-1
cdr3_length: 13
d_call: TRBD1
j_call: TRBJ1-1
clone_size: NA
cdr3_nt: TGCGCCAGCTTCGACAGGGACGGCACTGAAGCTTTCTTT
cdr3_aa: CASFDRDGTEAFF

v_call: TRBV6-5
cdr3_length: 15
d_call: TRBD1
j_call: TRBJ2-7
clone_size: NA
cdr3_nt: TGTGCCAGCAGCCCGAAGCCAGGGGGCGTGTACGAGCAGTACTTC
cdr3_aa: CASSPKPGGVYEQYF

v_call: TRBV29-1
cdr3_length: 15
d_call: NA
j_call: TRBJ2-7
clone_size: NA
cdr3_nt: TGCAGCGTTGAAGATCTCACAGGGAATACCTACGAGCAGTACTTC
cdr3_aa: CSVEDLTGNTYEQYF

v_call: TRBV19
cdr3_length: 14
d_call: TRBD1
j_call: TRBJ1-2
clone_size: NA
cdr3_nt: TGTGCCAGTAGTACGTCGACAGGGATCTATGGCTACACCTTC
cdr3_aa: CASSTSTGIYGYTF

v_call: TRBV2
cdr3_length: 17
d_call: TRBD1
j_call: TRBJ2-4
clone_size: NA
cdr3_nt: TGTGCCAGCAGTCCCCGGGACAGAAACCTAGCCAAAAACATTCAGTACTTC
cdr3_aa: CASSPRDRNLAKNIQYF

v_call: TRBV19
cdr3_length: 13
d_call: NA
j_call: TRBJ1-1
clone_size: NA
cdr3_nt: TGTGCCAGTAGTATAGATCTTGCGACTGAAGCTTTCTTT
cdr3_aa: CASSIDLATEAFF

v_call: TRBV15
cdr3_length: 14
d_call: NA
j_call: TRBJ1-5
clone_size: NA
cdr3_nt: TGTGCCACCAGCAGAGGCGGGGAAGGACAGCCCCAGCATTTT
cdr3_aa: CATSRGGEGQPQHF

v_call: TRBV2
cdr3_length: 12
d_call: NA
j_call: TRBJ2-7
clone_size: NA
cdr3_nt: TGTGCCAGCAGTGGAGGACACTACGAGCAGTACTTC
cdr3_aa: CASSGGHYEQYF

v_call: TRBV10-3
cdr3_length: 15
d_call: TRBD1
j_call: TRBJ1-1
clone_size: NA
cdr3_nt: TGTGCCATCAGCGGGGACAGGGGGATGAACACTGAAGCTTTCTTT
cdr3_aa: CAISGDRGMNTEAFF

v_call: TRBV5-1
cdr3_length: 14
d_call: NA
j_call: TRBJ2-2
clone_size: few
cdr3_nt: TGCGCCTCCAACGGCGGCAGTATGGCCGGGGAGCTGTTTTTT
cdr3_aa: CASNGGSMAGELFF

v_call: TRBV21-1
cdr3_length: 16
d_call: NA
j_call: TRBJ1-3
clone_size: few
cdr3_nt: TGTGCCAGCAGCAAGGGTTTCGAGGCAACTGGAAACACCATATATTTT
cdr3_aa: CASSKGFEATGNTIYF

v_call: TRBV27
cdr3_length: 15
d_call: TRBD1
j_call: TRBJ1-2
clone_size: NA
cdr3_nt: TGTGCCAGCAGTCTGGGACAGGTGGGCCCCTATGGCTACACCTTC
cdr3_aa: CASSLGQVGPYGYTF

v_call: TRBV7-8
cdr3_length: 15
d_call: NA
j_call: TRBJ2-7
clone_size: NA
cdr3_nt: TGTGCCAGCAGCTCCGCCGGGACATATTCCTACGAGCAGTACTTC
cdr3_aa: CASSSAGTYSYEQYF

v_call: TRBV5-1
cdr3_length: 18
d_call: TRBD2
j_call: TRBJ2-3
clone_size: NA
cdr3_nt: TGCGCCAGCAGCTTGATTAGCGGGGGCTACACAGGCACAGATACGCAGTATTTT
cdr3_aa: CASSLISGGYTGTDTQYF

v_call: TRBV6-6
cdr3_length: 16
d_call: TRBD1
j_call: TRBJ1-1
clone_size: once
cdr3_nt: TGTGCCAGCAGTTACTCTTCCGGACAGGGGAGGGCTGAAGCTTTCTTT
cdr3_aa: CASSYSSGQGRAEAFF

v_call: TRBV27
cdr3_length: 18
d_call: TRBD1
j_call: TRBJ1-2
clone_size: few
cdr3_nt: TGTGCCAGCAGGACCCCTGCGGCAGGGGGGTATGTGGGCTATGGCTACACCTTC
cdr3_aa: CASRTPAAGGYVGYGYTF

v_call: TRBV18
cdr3_length: 15
d_call: NA
j_call: TRBJ1-1
clone_size: NA
cdr3_nt: TGTGCCAGCTCGTATCAACAGGGAAGGGACACTGAAGCTTTCTTT
cdr3_aa: CASSYQQGRDTEAFF

v_call: TRBV3-1/TRBV3-2
cdr3_length: 14
d_call: TRBD1
j_call: TRBJ2-7
clone_size: once
cdr3_nt: TGTGCCAGCAGCGTACAGGGGGGCTCCTACGAGCAGTACTTC
cdr3_aa: CASSVQGGSYEQYF

v_call: TRBV5-1
cdr3_length: 14
d_call: NA
j_call: TRBJ1-6
clone_size: NA
cdr3_nt: TGCGCCAGCAGCCTAGGAGAACCTCATTCACCCCTCCACTTT
cdr3_aa: CASSLGEPHSPLHF

v_call: TRBV12-3/TRBV12-4
cdr3_length: 13
d_call: NA
j_call: TRBJ1-2
clone_size: NA
cdr3_nt: TGTGCCAGCAGTTACCCCCTTACAAATGGCTACACCTTC
cdr3_aa: CASSYPLTNGYTF

v_call: TRBV27
cdr3_length: 13
d_call: NA
j_call: TRBJ1-3
clone_size: NA
cdr3_nt: TGTGCCAGCAGTAGGGGCTTTGGGGACACCATATATTTT
cdr3_aa: CASSRGFGDTIYF

v_call: TRBV10-3
cdr3_length: 16
d_call: NA
j_call: TRBJ1-6
clone_size: NA
cdr3_nt: TGTGCCATCAGTGAGGAGCGCCTCTCCTATAATTCACCCCTCCACTTT
cdr3_aa: CAISEERLSYNSPLHF

v_call: TRBV7-2
cdr3_length: 18
d_call: TRBD2
j_call: TRBJ2-5
clone_size: NA
cdr3_nt: TGTGCCAGCAGCCCGGGACTAGCGGGGGCCTCGTACCAAGAGACCCAGTACTTC
cdr3_aa: CASSPGLAGASYQETQYF

v_call: TRBV5-4
cdr3_length: 15
d_call: NA
j_call: TRBJ1-1
clone_size: once
cdr3_nt: TGTGCCAGCAGCGATCGACTAGACGGGAACACTGAAGCTTTCTTT
cdr3_aa: CASSDRLDGNTEAFF

v_call: TRBV6-5
cdr3_length: 15
d_call: TRBD2
j_call: TRBJ2-3
clone_size: once
cdr3_nt: TGTGCCAGCAGCCCGGGACTAGCGGACACAGATACGCAGTATTTT
cdr3_aa: CASSPGLADTDTQYF

v_call: TRBV28
cdr3_length: 16
d_call: TRBD1
j_call: TRBJ1-1
clone_size: once
cdr3_nt: TGTGCCAGCAGTTTAGCAGGGGACAGTAGGGGCACTGAAGCTTTCTTT
cdr3_aa: CASSLAGDSRGTEAFF

v_call: TRBV7-8
cdr3_length: 15
d_call: NA
j_call: TRBJ1-4
clone_size: NA
cdr3_nt: TGTGCCAGCAGCTTACTTCCGGCAACTAATGAAAAACTGTTTTTT
cdr3_aa: CASSLLPATNEKLFF

v_call: TRBV5-1
cdr3_length: 16
d_call: TRBD2
j_call: TRBJ2-2
clone_size: NA
cdr3_nt: TGCGCCAGCACCTATAGCGGGGGGACGAACACCGGGGAGCTGTTTTTT
cdr3_aa: CASTYSGGTNTGELFF

v_call: TRBV18
cdr3_length: 15
d_call: TRBD1
j_call: TRBJ1-1
clone_size: NA
cdr3_nt: TGTGCCAGCTCACCAAACGGACAGGGGATGTTTGAAGCTTTCTTT
cdr3_aa: CASSPNGQGMFEAFF

v_call: TRBV5-1
cdr3_length: 13
d_call: TRBD1
j_call: TRBJ1-2
clone_size: NA
cdr3_nt: TGCGCCAGCAGCTTAACAGGGGGCCAAGGCTACACCTTC
cdr3_aa: CASSLTGGQGYTF